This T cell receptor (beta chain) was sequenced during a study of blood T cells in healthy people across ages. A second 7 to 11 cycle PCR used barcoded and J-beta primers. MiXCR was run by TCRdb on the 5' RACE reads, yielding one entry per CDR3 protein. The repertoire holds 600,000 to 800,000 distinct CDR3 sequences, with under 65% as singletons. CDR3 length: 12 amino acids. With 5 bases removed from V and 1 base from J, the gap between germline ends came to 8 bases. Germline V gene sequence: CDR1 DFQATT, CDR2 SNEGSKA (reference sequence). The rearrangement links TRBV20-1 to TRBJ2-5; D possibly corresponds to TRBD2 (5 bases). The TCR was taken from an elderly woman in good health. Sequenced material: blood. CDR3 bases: TGCAGTGCTCCGGCGGGCCAAGAGACCCAGTACTTC. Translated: CSAPAGQETQYF.